The following is a T cell receptor (beta chain) sequence with its context. Its target is unknown. This entry comes from a study of Graves' ophthalmopathy and Graves' hyperthyroidism. General study results and limits: Most expanded clonotypes from thyroid (those above 0.001 frequency) were also found in blood.

Ophthalmopathy donors were characterized by moderate-to-severe activity, CAS of at least 3, NOSPECS of at least 4, and duration under 3 months. It was from roughly 10 ml of fresh peripheral blood that the PBMCs came. The TCR beta CDR3 regions underwent amplification from RNA transcripts. Second-round multiplex PCR came after first-round RT-PCR with HTBI primers. TCRdb redid the calling of the multiplex PCR reads with MiXCR, one entry per CDR3 protein. The repertoire holds under 200,000 distinct CDR3 sequences, under 40% seen once, with approximately 5.5% in the top ten. Per the germline V gene, CDR1 is GTSNPN and CDR2 is SVGIG (reference sequence). After removal of 3 bases from V and 4 bases from J, the junction contained 3 bases not matched to a gene. The CDR3 has 13 residues.

The source is a woman in her 40s with Graves' ophthalmopathy. V gene TRBV30 combines with J gene TRBJ2-5; 9 nucleotides align to TRBD2. The sequencing input was peripheral blood. The DNA of the CDR3 is TGTGCCTGGAGGCTAGCGGGATCAGAGACCCAGTACTTC. Translating gives CAWRLAGSETQYF. Based on the CDR3 plus reference TRBV30 and TRBJ2-5, the full variable domain is SQTIHQWPATLVQPVGSPLSLECTVEGTSNPNLYWYRQAAGRGLQLLFYSVGIGQISSEVPQNLSASRPQDRQFILSSKKLLLSDSGFYLCAWRLAGSETQYFGPGTRLLVL.